The T cell receptor beta chain under discussion was sequenced for a study of STAT5B mutations in CD4+ large granular lymphocyte leukemia. Notes on the study in general: Without HLA matching, higher CD4+ than CD8+ T-LGLL clonality could reflect small sample size. Compared with healthy controls (2/35), patient top clones favored TRBV06 (8/27).

As regards this clone: As yet, its antigen is unknown.

TCRdb keeps only in-frame clones here, not all; method: immunoSEQ multiplex PCR. Of over 25,000 clones in the sample, approximately 74% were seen once. Buffy coats from healthy blood donors served as controls. The germline CDR1 and CDR2 sequences are SGHKS and YYEKEE (reference sequence). V was clipped by 4 bases and J by 5 bases, with 19 bases between them. The CDR3 extends over 16 amino acids. The rearrangement joins TRBV5-5 to TRBJ2-1, with unresolved D. The sample comprised CD4+ T cells from blood buffy coats. The receptor comes from a human donor in good health. The CDR3 DNA reads TGTGCCAGCAGCCTAAACGGACCGAAGTTCGACAATGAGCAGTTCTTC. This codes for CASSLNGPKFDNEQFF.